What follows is one T cell receptor beta chain and its context. Generated by immunoSEQ multiplex PCR, the TCRdb table keeps only in-frame clones and is missing some. The data hold some 80,000 clones, with about nine tenths observed a single time. Per germline, CDR1 LGHDT and CDR2 YNNKEL (reference sequence). This CDR3 is 13 amino acids long. The germline V and J ends were trimmed by 3 bases and 1 base, with 6 bases remaining between them. The entry originates in a study of blood T cell repertoires in COVID-19. Overall study context: Whether acute or convalescent, the COVID-19 samples came from the United States, Italy and Spain.

The sequence derives from a human donor in a cohort sampled during active COVID-19. Material: peripheral blood. The rearrangement joins TRBV3-1 (or the pseudogene TRBV3-2) to TRBJ1-2, with D unresolved. The DNA of the CDR3 is TGTGCCAGCAGCCAGGGGAGTAACTATGGCTACACCTTC. Its translation: CASSQGSNYGYTF.